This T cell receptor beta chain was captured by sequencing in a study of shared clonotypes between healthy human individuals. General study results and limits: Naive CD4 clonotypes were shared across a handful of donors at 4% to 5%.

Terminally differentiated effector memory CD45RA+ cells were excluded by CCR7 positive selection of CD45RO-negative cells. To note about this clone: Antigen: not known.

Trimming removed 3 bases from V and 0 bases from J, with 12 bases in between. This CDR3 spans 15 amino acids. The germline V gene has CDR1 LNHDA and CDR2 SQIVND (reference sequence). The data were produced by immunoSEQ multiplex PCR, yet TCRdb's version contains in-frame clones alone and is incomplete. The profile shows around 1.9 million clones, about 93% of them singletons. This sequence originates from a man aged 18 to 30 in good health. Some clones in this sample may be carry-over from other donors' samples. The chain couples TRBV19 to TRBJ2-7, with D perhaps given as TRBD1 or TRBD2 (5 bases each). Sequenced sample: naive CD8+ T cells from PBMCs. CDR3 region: CASSMGTASSYEQYF. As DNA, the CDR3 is TGTGCCAGTAGTATGGGGACGGCCTCCTCCTACGAGCAGTACTTC.